This entry is about one T cell receptor (beta chain). Its antigen is as yet unknown. The sample belongs to a study of human T cells and chemical hapten exposure. Study findings and constraints: TCRs exceeding 1 in 1000 frequency stayed unchanged with DPC sensitization. Compared to controls, expanded TCRs made significantly more large clusters of similar CDR3s.

Each CDR3 protein gets one entry after TCRdb re-called the RACE reads with MiXCR. The sample includes roughly 54,000 distinct CDR3 sequences, around 10% of them seen just once. Described time point: patch test 2, 6 weeks after DPC sensitization. Treatment in this sample: therapeutic diphenylcyclopropenone sensitization with weekly scalp DPC. Patches went on only after blood had been drawn each time. Sequences were derived from whole blood, sampled in connection with sensitization to the hapten diphenylcyclopropenone (DPC). The sequence came from a woman aged 50 to 60 with alopecia areata. Some clones in this sample may be carry-over from other donors' samples.

The CDR3: CASSQGQSILNQPQHF. DNA for the CDR3: TGTGCCAGCAGTCAAGGGCAGTCAATTTTAAATCAGCCCCAGCATTTT. V and J are TRBV12-3 or TRBV12-4 and TRBJ1-5; the D is unclear. The CDR3 is 16 amino acids. V was shortened by 5 bases and J by 4 bases, with 18 bases between the two germline ends.